This TCR beta chain was profiled in a study of T cell clusters in autoimmune cytopenias. For the study at large: A median of approximately 47,000 TRB reads per sample yielded a median roughly 2,500 distinct clonotypes. Study-wide results and limits: No cluster-lack signature appeared between secondary cytopenia and chronic lymphocytic leukemia patients, apparently due to lymphoma masking. No experiment has yet validated the function of the T cell clusters defined in silico. TRB repertoire shifts in secondary cytopenia and chronic lymphocytic leukemia mostly reflected lymphoma, not autoimmunity.

TRB amplification used roughly 250 ng of peripheral blood genomic DNA. TRB was amplified by touch-down multiplex PCR, primer pools A and B combined. TCRdb re-called the multiplex PCR reads and catalogs CDR3 proteins one per entry, DNA excluded. The table lists under 15,000 distinct CDR3 sequences, with roughly 3% in the top ten. The CDR3 is 16 residues long. Comment on this clonotype: As yet, its antigen is unknown.

The clonotype originates from a human donor with an autoimmune cytopenia or autoimmune hepatitis (not recorded which). The gene calls are TRBV12-3 or TRBV12-4 and TRBJ2-6. Input material: peripheral blood. The CDR3 spells CASSVGGTSGANVLTF.